One and the same sample provided the 22 T cell receptor beta chains below, sequenced in a study of Graves' ophthalmopathy and Graves' hyperthyroidism. The TCR beta CDR3 regions underwent amplification from RNA transcripts. First-round RT-PCR used HTBI primers; second-round multiplex PCR followed. TCRdb re-called the multiplex PCR reads with MiXCR, one entry per CDR3 protein. The sample lists about 1.1 million distinct CDR3 sequences; less than 45% were seen once. The specimen was peripheral blood or thyroid tissue (not recorded which). These receptors were obtained from an adult man with Graves' hyperthyroidism.

In regard to this clonotype: Just one base apart from a much larger clone, this may be a read error. This is likely a read error, given that the CDR3 carries no conserved phenylalanine or tryptophan at its end. The chain has TRBV6-6 and TRBJ2-7, with TRBD2 matching 7 bases. V lost 10 bases and J lost 1; bases outside the gene matches: 10. There are 14 residues in the CDR3. In germline, CDR1 is MNHNY, CDR2 SVGAGI (reference sequence). DNA of the CDR3: TGTGCCACTGCGTCGGGAGGATCATCCTACGAGCAGTACCTC. It encodes CATASGGSSYEQYL.

The chain links TRBV10-3 to TRBJ2-7; no clear D. CDR1 is ENHRY, CDR2 SYGVKD, per germline. The CDR3 consists of 14 residues. V lost 7 bases and J lost 0, with 13 bases in between. CDR3 in amino acids: CAINTARNSYEQYF. CDR3 nucleotides: TGTGCCATCAATACGGCCCGTAACTCCTACGAGCAGTACTTC.

V gene TRBV4-1 combines with J gene TRBJ1-4; no clear D. V lost 0 bases and J lost 0, with 8 bases in between. The CDR3 is 16 amino acids. The germline gives CDR1 MGHRA, CDR2 YSYEKL. The CDR3 bases are TGCGCCAGCAGCCAAGATGGCGGTCCAACTAATGAAAAACTGTTTTTT. Encoded protein: CASSQDGGPTNEKLFF.

This sequence joins TRBV7-9 and TRBJ2-5; D remains ambiguous. CDR3 length: 12 amino acids. Germline V gives CDR1 SEHNR, CDR2 FQNEAQ (reference sequence). The ends were cut back, 5 bases at V and 8 bases at J, with 12 bases in the middle. The CDR3 sequence is CASSQDPNTQYF. In DNA, the CDR3 is TGTGCCAGCAGCCAGGACCCAAACACCCAGTACTTC.

This clonotype was observed a handful of times. A read error may produce the germline difference seen at one junction end. The chain uses TRBV2 and TRBJ1-5; D is undetermined. The length of the CDR3 is 16 residues. Germline V gene lookup returns CDR1 SNHLY and CDR2 FYNNEI. The CDR3 is CTSSLFGSTGNQPQHF. DNA for the CDR3: TGTACCAGCAGTTTATTCGGGAGCACGGGCAATCAGCCCCAGCATTTT.

This clonotype was seen more than once but under ten times. V is TRBV20-1 and J is TRBJ1-4; 7 bases line up with TRBD1. Trimming at V came to 6 bases and at J to 3 bases, leaving 1 base not matched to a gene. The CDR3 has 12 amino acids. Germline V CDR1 and CDR2: DFQATT, SNEGSKA (reference sequence). CDR3 sequence reads: CSADRANEKLFF. In DNA form, the CDR3 reads TGCAGTGCCGACAGGGCTAATGAAAAACTGTTTTTT.

The rearrangement uses TRBV25-1 and TRBJ2-7; TRBD2 matches 15 bases. V trimming: 7 bases; J trimming: 3 bases; junction bases outside the gene matches: 4. The CDR3 sequence is 15 residues long. Germline assignment: CDR1 MGHDK and CDR2 SYGVNS. The CDR3 DNA is TGTGCCAGCACCCCGGGACTAGCGGGAGGCTACGAGCAGTACTTC. This translates into CASTPGLAGGYEQYF.

This chain uses TRBV7-2 with TRBJ1-1, with D maybe TRBD1 (6 bases). This CDR3 comprises 16 residues. The V and J ends lost 3 bases and 14 bases respectively, with 28 bases between them. Germline CDR1 and CDR2: SGHTA and FQGNSA. The CDR3 DNA follows: TGTGCCAGCAGCTTTAGTCTAGCGGGGGGGCACAATGAGCAGTTCTTT. This codes for CASSFSLAGGHNEQFF.

This clonotype has just a few counts. This chain joins TRBV13 and TRBJ1-1; 7 bases match TRBD1. Unmatched junction bases numbered 7, after V lost 5 bases and J lost 4 bases. Germline assignment: CDR1 PRHDT and CDR2 FYEKMQ (reference sequence). CDR3 length: 14 residues. CDR3: CASSKDRKRTEAFF. CDR3 bases: TGTGCCAGCAGCAAGGACAGGAAACGCACTGAAGCTTTCTTT.

The V and J genes are TRBV6-1 and TRBJ1-3, with TRBD1 as a possible D gene (6 bases). The CDR3 is made up of 14 amino acids. Germline CDR1 reads MNHNS; CDR2 reads SASEGT. The CDR3 sequence is CARSAGVAGNTIYF. The CDR3 DNA follows: TGTGCTAGATCGGCAGGGGTGGCTGGAAACACCATATATTTT.

The rearrangement links TRBV9 to TRBJ2-7; unclear D gene. Trimming took 0 bases from V and 0 from J, leaving 10 bases between them. From germline, CDR1 is SGDLS and CDR2 YYNGEE. The CDR3 has 15 amino acids. CDR3 DNA sequence: TGTGCCAGCAGCGTAGCTGATATGAGCTCCTACGAGCAGTACTTC. This codes for CASSVADMSSYEQYF. Variable domain in full (rest from reference TRBV9 and TRBJ2-7): DSGVTQTPKHLITATGQRVTLRCSPRSGDLSVYWYQQSLDQGLQFLIQYYNGEERAKGNILERFSAQQFPDLHSELNLSSLELGDSALYFCASSVADMSSYEQYFGPGTRLTVT.

This clonotype appeared many times. The chain employs TRBV2 and TRBJ2-7, with TRBD1 identical over 11 bases. V lost 6 bases, J lost 5 bases, and 9 bases stayed unmatched. Germline V CDR1 and CDR2: SNHLY, FYNNEI. This CDR3 is 15 amino acids long. CDR3 DNA sequence: TGTGCCAGCAGCAGCCCGGGACAGGGGGTTAACGAGCAGTACTTC. The encoded protein is CASSSPGQGVNEQYF.

This clonotype was seen a few times. The chain uses TRBV4-3 and TRBJ2-7; D gene uncertain. V lost 5 bases and J 5 bases, leaving 13 bases between the germline ends. Germline CDR1 LGHNA, CDR2 YSLEER. The length of the CDR3 is 13 residues. For the CDR3, the DNA is TGCGCCAGCAGCGCAGAAATCCGGAACGAGCAGTACTTC. Translated, it gives CASSAEIRNEQYF.

The chain links TRBV2 to TRBJ2-7; D is ambiguous. Germline loops: CDR1 SNHLY, CDR2 FYNNEI. The germline V and J ends were trimmed by 7 bases and 3 bases, with 10 bases remaining between them. The CDR3 loop spans 12 amino acids. CDR3 nucleotides: TGTGCCAGCAATCAACAGCTCTACGAGCAGTACTTC. It yields the protein CASNQQLYEQYF.

This clonotype was seen repeatedly, ten times or more. This sequence joins TRBV10-3 and TRBJ1-5, with 7 bases lining up with TRBD1. The CDR3 extends over 12 amino acids. V shed 9 bases, J shed 4 bases, and the junction held 3 bases outside the gene matches. Germline values: CDR1 ENHRY, CDR2 SYGVKD. The CDR3 loop reads CAIQGENQPQHF. The CDR3 DNA sequence: TGTGCCATTCAGGGGGAAAATCAGCCCCAGCATTTT.

This sequence joins TRBV7-9 and TRBJ1-6; 11 bases align to TRBD1. The V gene end was trimmed by 6 bases and the J gene end by 11 bases; junction bases not matched to a gene: 9. The CDR3 runs 15 residues. CDR1 and CDR2 from the germline V gene are SEHNR and FQNEAQ (reference sequence). This CDR3 reads CASRNQGQGAAPLHF. CDR3 nucleotide sequence: TGTGCCAGCAGGAATCAAGGACAGGGGGCTGCACCCCTCCACTTT.

This chain links TRBV6-6 with TRBJ2-7, with 10 bases aligning to TRBD2. J gave up 9 bases and V 6 bases, and 2 bases lay outside the gene matches. This CDR3 contains 11 residues. Germline-derived CDR1 and CDR2 are MNHNY and SVGAGI (reference sequence). The CDR3 here is CASSLAGGQYF. The CDR3 nucleotides read TGTGCCAGCAGCTTAGCGGGGGGGCAGTACTTC.

This clonotype turned up a few times. The chain uses TRBV9 and TRBJ2-7; 7 bases line up with TRBD2. CDR1 is SGDLS and CDR2 is YYNGEE in the germline V gene. This CDR3 has 16 residues. V trimming: 0 bases; J trimming: 3 bases; junction bases outside the gene matches: 9. The CDR3, as DNA: TGTGCCAGCAGCGTAGGATCCGGGGGAGGGGTCTACGAGCAGTACTTC. As protein: CASSVGSGGGVYEQYF.

The rearrangement links TRBV11-1 to TRBJ2-7; a weak D match, TRBD1 (6 bases). CDR3 length: 15 residues. Germline loops: CDR1 SGHAT, CDR2 FQDESV (reference sequence). The ends were cut back, 5 bases at V and 2 bases at J, with 16 bases in the middle. The CDR3 DNA reads TGTGCCAGCAGCCACAAAGTCCGGGACACCTACGAGCAGTACTTC. Its translation is CASSHKVRDTYEQYF.

This clonotype was detected many times. The V and J genes are TRBV20-1 and TRBJ1-6, with no clear D. V lost 6 bases to trimming and J lost 0 bases, with 9 bases between them. CDR1 and CDR2 from the germline V gene are DFQATT and SNEGSKA (reference sequence). The CDR3 sequence is 14 residues long. CDR3 protein: CSARLNSYNSPLHF. Here the CDR3 DNA reads TGCAGTGCCAGGTTAAACTCCTATAATTCACCCCTCCACTTT.

The rearrangement links TRBV5-1 to TRBJ1-3; TRBD2 matches 9 bases. The last part of the DNA fits TRBJ2-3 better; the J call may be wrong. The CDR3 contains 16 residues. Per germline, CDR1 SGHRS and CDR2 YFSETQ. The CDR3 coding sequence is TGCGCCAGCAGCCCGACGGCGGGAGGGAGCACAGATACGCAGTATTTT. Its protein is CASSPTAGGSTDTQYF.

With regard to this clonotype: It may be a read error: a sequence one base away is much more abundant. The genes are TRBV12-3 or TRBV12-4 and TRBJ1-1; 8 positions agree with TRBD1. This CDR3 has 16 amino acids. CDR3 residues: CASGFGQGKGRTEAFF. The CDR3 DNA sequence: TGTGCCAGCGGTTTCGGACAGGGAAAAGGGCGGACTGAAGCTTTCTTT.